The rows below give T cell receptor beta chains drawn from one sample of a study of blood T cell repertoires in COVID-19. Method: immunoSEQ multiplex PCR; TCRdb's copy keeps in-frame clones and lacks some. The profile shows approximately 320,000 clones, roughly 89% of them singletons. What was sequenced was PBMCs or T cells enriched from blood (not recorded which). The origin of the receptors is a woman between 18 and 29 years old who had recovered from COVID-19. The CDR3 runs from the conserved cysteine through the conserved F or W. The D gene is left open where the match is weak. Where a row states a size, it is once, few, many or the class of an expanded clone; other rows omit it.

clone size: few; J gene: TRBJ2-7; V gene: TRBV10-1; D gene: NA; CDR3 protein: CASSDSTYEQYF; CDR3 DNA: TGCGCCAGCAGTGATTCCACCTACGAGCAGTACTTC
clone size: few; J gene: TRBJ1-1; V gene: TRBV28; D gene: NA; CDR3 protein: CASRPTAVNTEAFF; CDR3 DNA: TGTGCCAGCAGACCGACAGCCGTGAACACTGAAGCTTTCTTT
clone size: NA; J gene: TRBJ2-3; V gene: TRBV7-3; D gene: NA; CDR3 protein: CASSFLSSTDTQYF; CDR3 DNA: TGTGCCAGCAGCTTCCTATCGAGCACAGATACGCAGTATTTT
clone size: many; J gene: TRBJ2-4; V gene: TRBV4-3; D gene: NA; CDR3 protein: CASSQDSPGRDIQYF; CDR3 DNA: TGCGCCAGCAGCCAAGATTCCCCGGGAAGGGACATTCAGTACTTC
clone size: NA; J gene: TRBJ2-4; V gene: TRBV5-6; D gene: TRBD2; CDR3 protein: CASSVLAPTRAKNIQYF; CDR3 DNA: TGTGCCAGCAGCGTACTAGCGCCAACCCGTGCCAAAAACATTCAGTACTTC
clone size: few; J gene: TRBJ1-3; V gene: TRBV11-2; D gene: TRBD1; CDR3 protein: CASSHGTGGYGNTIYF; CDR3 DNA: TGTGCCAGCAGCCATGGAACAGGGGGCTACGGAAACACCATATATTTT
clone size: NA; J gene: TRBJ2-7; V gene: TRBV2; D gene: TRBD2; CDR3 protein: CASKKAGGDYEQYF; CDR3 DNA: TGTGCCAGCAAGAAAGCGGGAGGTGATTACGAGCAGTACTTC
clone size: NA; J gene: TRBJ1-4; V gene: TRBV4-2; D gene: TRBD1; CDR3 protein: CASSQDRDRDEKLFF; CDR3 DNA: TGTGCCAGCAGCCAAGATCGGGACAGGGATGAAAAACTGTTTTTT
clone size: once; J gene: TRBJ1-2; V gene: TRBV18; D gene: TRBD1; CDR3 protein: CASSPDRETYGYTF; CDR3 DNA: TGTGCCAGCTCGCCCGACAGGGAGACCTATGGCTACACCTTC
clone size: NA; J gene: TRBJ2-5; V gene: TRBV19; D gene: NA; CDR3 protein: CASSHGSFAQETQYF; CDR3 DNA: TGTGCCAGTAGTCACGGGTCCTTTGCCCAAGAGACCCAGTACTTC
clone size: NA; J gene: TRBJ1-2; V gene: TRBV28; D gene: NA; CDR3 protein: CASYKWGRGYGYTF; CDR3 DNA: TGTGCCAGTTATAAGTGGGGGCGCGGCTATGGCTACACCTTC
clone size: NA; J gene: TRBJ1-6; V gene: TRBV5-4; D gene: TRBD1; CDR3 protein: CASSPAQQGWTPLHF; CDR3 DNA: TGTGCCAGCAGCCCCGCACAACAGGGGTGGACACCCCTCCACTTT
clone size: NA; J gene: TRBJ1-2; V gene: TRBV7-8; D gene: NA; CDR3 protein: CASAGGESWGYTF; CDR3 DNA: TGTGCCAGCGCGGGAGGGGAGTCGTGGGGCTACACCTTC
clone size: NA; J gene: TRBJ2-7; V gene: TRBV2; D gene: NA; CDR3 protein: CATRRRARGFSEQYF; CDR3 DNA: TGTGCCACCCGCCGGCGGGCCAGGGGTTTTTCCGAGCAGTACTTC
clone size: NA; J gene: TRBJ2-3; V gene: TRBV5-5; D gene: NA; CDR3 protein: CASSLPTGSTDTQYF; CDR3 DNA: TGTGCCAGCAGCCTGCCGACAGGCAGCACAGATACGCAGTATTTT
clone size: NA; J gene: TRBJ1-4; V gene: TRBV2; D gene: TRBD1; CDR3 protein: CASSLGQGKEKLFF; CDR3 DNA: TGTGCCAGCAGCTTGGGACAGGGAAAAGAAAAACTGTTTTTT
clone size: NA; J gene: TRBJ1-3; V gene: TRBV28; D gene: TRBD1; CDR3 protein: CASSSTGVEGNTIYF; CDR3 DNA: TGTGCCAGCAGTTCGACAGGGGTAGAGGGAAACACCATATATTTT
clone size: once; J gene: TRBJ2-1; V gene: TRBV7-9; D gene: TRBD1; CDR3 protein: CASSEQTGGRNNEQFF; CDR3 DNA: TGTGCCAGCAGCGAACAGACAGGGGGTAGAAACAATGAGCAGTTCTTC
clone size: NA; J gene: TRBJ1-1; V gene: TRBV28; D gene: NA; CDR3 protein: CASSPPGTMNTEAFF; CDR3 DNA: TGTGCCAGCAGTCCCCCAGGGACAATGAACACTGAAGCTTTCTTT
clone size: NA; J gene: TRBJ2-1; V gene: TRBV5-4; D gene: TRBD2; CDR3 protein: CASSSTSGFYNEQFF; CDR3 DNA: TGTGCCAGCAGCTCGACTAGCGGGTTCTACAATGAGCAGTTCTTC
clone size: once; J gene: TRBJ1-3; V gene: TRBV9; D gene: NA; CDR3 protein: CASSFKSSGNTIYF; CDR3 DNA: TGTGCCAGCAGCTTCAAGAGCTCTGGAAACACCATATATTTT
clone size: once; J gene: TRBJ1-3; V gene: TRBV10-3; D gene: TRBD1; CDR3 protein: CAISEPDRAGNTIYF; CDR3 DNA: TGTGCCATCAGTGAGCCTGACAGGGCCGGAAACACCATATATTTT
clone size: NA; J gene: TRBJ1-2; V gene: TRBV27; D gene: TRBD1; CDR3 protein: CASSRDSGYGYTF; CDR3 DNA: TGTGCCAGCAGCCGGGACAGCGGATATGGCTACACCTTC
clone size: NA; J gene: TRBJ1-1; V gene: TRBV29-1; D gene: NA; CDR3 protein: CSVGDTDTEAFF; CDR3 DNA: TGCAGCGTAGGGGACACTGACACTGAAGCTTTCTTT
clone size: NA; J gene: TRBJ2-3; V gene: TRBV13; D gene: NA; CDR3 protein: CASSLGQVITDTQYF; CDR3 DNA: TGTGCCAGCAGCTTAGGCCAGGTGATAACAGATACGCAGTATTTT
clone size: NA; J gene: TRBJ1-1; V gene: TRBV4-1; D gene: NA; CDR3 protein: CASSQDGAENTEAFF; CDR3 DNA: TGCGCCAGCAGCCAAGATGGAGCAGAGAACACTGAAGCTTTCTTT
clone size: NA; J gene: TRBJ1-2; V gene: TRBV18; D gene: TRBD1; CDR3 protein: CASSPGTGDNGYTF; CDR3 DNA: TGTGCCAGCTCGCCCGGGACAGGGGACAATGGCTACACCTTC
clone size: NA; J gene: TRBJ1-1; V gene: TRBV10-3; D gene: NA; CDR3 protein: CAISESGWGGVNTEAFF; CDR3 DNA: TGTGCCATCAGTGAGTCGGGATGGGGAGGGGTGAACACTGAAGCTTTCTTT
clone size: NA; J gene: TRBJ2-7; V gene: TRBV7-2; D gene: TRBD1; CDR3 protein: CASSSQTGLGYEQYF; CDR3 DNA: TGTGCCAGCAGCTCCCAGACAGGGTTAGGCTACGAGCAGTACTTC
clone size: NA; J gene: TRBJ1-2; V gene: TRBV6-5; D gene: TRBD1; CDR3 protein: CASRGQGADYGYTF; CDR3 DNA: TGTGCCAGCAGGGGACAGGGGGCGGATTATGGCTACACCTTC
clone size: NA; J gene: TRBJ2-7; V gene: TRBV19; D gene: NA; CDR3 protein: CASRARGPSYEQYF; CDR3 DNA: TGTGCCAGTAGGGCAAGAGGGCCCTCCTACGAGCAGTACTTC
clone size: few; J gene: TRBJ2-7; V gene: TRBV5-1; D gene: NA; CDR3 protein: CASSLNREQYF; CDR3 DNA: TGCGCCAGCAGCTTGAATCGCGAGCAGTACTTC
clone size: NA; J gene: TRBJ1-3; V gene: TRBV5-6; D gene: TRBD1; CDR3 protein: CASSAMTGSGNTIYF; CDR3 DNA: TGTGCCAGCAGCGCAATGACAGGGTCTGGAAACACCATATATTTT
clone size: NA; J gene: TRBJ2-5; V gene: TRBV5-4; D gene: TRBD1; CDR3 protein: CASSVGGQGTQETQYF; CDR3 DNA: TGTGCCAGCAGCGTGGGGGGACAGGGGACCCAAGAGACCCAGTACTTC
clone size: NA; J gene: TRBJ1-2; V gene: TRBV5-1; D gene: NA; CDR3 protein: CASSMDRAVYGYTF; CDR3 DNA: TGCGCCAGCAGTATGGACAGAGCGGTTTATGGCTACACCTTC
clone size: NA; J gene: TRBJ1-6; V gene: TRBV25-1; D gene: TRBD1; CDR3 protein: CASSEYNRGKSPLHF; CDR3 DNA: TGTGCCAGCAGTGAATACAACAGGGGGAAATCACCCCTCCACTTT
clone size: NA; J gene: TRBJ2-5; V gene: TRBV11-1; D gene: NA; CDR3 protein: CASSFLAQETQYF; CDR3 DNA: TGTGCCAGCAGCTTTTTAGCCCAAGAGACCCAGTACTTC
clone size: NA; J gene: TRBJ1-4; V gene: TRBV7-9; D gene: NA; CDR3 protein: CASSSVLLTNEKLFF; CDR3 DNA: TGTGCCAGCAGCTCCGTTCTCCTAACTAATGAAAAACTGTTTTTT
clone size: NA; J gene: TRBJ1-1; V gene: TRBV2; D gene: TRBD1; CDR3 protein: CASRRDRVGNTEAFF; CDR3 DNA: TGTGCCAGCAGGCGGGACAGGGTGGGAAACACTGAAGCTTTCTTT
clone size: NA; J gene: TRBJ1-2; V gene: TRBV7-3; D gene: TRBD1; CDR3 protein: CASSQGAGGVDYGYTF; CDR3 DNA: TGTGCCAGCAGCCAGGGGGCAGGGGGAGTAGACTATGGCTACACCTTC
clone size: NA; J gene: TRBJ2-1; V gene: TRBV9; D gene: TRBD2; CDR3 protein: CASSKGLAGSTYNEQFF; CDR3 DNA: TGTGCCAGCAGCAAAGGACTAGCGGGATCTACGTACAATGAGCAGTTCTTC
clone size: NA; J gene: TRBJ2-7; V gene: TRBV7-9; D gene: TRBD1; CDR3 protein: CASSQTGGGEQYF; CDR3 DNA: TGTGCCAGCAGCCAGACAGGGGGCGGCGAGCAGTACTTC
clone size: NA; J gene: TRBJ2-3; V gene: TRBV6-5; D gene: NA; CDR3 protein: CAVVWTIGIADTQYF; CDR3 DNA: TGTGCTGTGGTGTGGACAATAGGGATAGCAGATACGCAGTATTTT
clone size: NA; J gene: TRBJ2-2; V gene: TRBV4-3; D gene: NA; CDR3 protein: CASSHQGTRRELFF; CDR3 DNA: TGCGCCAGCAGCCACCAGGGAACCCGAAGGGAGCTGTTTTTT
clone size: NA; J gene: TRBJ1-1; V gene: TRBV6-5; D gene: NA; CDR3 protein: CASSSPRTGNTEAFF; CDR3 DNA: TGTGCCAGCAGTTCCCCTCGAACAGGGAACACTGAAGCTTTCTTT
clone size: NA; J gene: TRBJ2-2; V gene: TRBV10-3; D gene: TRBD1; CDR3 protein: CAIRGTADSNTGELFF; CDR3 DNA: TGTGCCATCAGGGGGACAGCTGACTCGAACACCGGGGAGCTGTTTTTT
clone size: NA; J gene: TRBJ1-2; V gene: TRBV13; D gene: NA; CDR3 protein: CASSPGAANYGYTF; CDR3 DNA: TGTGCCAGCAGCCCAGGGGCCGCTAACTATGGCTACACCTTC
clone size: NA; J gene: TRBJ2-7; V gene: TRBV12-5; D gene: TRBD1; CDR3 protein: CASAKGDRGYEQYF; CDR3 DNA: TGTGCTAGTGCCAAAGGGGACAGGGGCTACGAGCAGTACTTC
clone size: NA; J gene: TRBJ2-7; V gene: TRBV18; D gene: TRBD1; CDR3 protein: CASSQVYRGSHEQYF; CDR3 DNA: TGTGCCAGCTCACAAGTATACAGGGGTTCCCACGAGCAGTACTTC
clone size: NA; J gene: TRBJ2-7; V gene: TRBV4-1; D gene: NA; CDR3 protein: CASSQDLRGLSSYEQYF; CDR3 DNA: TGCGCCAGCAGCCAAGATCTCAGAGGACTCAGCTCCTACGAGCAGTACTTC
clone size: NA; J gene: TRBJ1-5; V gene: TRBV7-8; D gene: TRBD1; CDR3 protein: CASSLAGQGAGNQPQHF; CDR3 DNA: TGTGCCAGCAGCTTAGCCGGACAGGGGGCGGGGAATCAGCCCCAGCATTTT
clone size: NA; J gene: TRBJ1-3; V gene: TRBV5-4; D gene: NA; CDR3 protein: CATFWGPRSSGNTIYF; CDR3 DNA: TGTGCCACCTTTTGGGGCCCACGATCCTCTGGAAACACCATATATTTT
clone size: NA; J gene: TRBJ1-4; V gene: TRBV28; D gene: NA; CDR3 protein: CASRRTVNEKLFF; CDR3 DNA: TGTGCCAGCAGGCGGACAGTTAATGAAAAACTGTTTTTT
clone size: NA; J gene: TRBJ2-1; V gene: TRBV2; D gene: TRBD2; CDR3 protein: CASSEFGTSGKQFF; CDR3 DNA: TGTGCCAGCAGTGAGTTTGGGACTAGCGGGAAGCAGTTCTTC